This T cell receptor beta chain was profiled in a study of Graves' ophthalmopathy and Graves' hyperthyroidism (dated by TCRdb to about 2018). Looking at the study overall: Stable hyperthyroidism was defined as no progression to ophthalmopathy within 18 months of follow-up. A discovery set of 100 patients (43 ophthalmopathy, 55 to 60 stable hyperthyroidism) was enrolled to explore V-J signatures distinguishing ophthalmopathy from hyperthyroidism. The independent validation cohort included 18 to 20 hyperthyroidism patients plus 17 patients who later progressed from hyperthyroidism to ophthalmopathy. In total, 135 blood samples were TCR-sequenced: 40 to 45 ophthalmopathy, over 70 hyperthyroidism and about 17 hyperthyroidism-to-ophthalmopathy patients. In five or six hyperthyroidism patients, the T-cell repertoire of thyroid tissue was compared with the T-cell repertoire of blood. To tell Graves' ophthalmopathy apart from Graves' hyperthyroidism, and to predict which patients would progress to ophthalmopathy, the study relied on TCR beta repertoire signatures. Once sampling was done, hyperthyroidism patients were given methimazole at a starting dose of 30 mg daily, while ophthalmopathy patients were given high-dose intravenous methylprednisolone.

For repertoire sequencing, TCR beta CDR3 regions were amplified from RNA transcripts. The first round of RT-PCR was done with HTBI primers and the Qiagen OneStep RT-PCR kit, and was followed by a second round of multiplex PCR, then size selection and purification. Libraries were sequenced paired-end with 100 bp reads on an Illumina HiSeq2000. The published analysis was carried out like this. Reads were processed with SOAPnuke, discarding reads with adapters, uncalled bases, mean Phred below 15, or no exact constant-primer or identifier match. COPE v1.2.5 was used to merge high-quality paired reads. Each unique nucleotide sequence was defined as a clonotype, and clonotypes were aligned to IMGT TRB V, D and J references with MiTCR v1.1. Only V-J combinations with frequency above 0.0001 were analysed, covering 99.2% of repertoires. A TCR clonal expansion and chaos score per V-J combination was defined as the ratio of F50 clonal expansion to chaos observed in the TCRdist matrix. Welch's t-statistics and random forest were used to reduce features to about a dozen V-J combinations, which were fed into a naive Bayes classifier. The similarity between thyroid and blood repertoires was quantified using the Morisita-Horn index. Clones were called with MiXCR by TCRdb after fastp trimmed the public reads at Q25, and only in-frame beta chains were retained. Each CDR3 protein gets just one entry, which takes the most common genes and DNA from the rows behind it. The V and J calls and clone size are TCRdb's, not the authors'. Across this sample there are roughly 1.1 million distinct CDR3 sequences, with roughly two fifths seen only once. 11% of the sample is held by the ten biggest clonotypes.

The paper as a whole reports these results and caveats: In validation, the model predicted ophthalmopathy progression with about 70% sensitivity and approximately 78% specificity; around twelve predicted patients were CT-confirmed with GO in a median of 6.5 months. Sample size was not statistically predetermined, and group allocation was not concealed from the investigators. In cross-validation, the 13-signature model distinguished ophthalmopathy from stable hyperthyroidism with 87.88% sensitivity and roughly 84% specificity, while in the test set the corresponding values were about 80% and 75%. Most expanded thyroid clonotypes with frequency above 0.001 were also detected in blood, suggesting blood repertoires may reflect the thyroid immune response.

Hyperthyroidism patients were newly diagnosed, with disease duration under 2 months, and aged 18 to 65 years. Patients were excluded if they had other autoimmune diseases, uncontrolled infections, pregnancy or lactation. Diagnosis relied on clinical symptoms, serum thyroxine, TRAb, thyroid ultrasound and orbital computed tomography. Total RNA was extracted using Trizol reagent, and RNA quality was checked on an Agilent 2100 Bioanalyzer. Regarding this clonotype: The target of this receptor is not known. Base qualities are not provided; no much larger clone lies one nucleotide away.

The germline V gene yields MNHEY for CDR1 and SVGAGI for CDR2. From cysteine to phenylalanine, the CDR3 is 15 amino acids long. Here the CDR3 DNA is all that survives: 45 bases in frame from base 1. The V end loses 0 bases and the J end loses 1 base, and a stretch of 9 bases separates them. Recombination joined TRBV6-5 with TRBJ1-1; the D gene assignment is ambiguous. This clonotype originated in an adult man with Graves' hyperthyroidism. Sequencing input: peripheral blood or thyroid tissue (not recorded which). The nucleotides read TGTGCCAGCAGTTACTCGAAGCCCGGGAACACTGAAGCTTTCTTT. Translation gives CASSYSKPGNTEAFF.